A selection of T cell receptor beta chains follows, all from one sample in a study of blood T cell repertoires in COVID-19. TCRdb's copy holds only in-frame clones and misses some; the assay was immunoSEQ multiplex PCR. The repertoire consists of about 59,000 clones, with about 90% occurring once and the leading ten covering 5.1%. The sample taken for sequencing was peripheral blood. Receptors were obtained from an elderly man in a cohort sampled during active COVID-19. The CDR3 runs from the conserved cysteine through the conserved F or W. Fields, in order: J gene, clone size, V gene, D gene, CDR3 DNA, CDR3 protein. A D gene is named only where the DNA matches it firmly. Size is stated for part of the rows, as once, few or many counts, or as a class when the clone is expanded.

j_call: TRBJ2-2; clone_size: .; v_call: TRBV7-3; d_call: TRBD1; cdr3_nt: TGTGCCAGCAGCTTAATCGGGACAGAGAACACCGGGGAGCTGTTTTTT; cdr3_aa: CASSLIGTENTGELFF
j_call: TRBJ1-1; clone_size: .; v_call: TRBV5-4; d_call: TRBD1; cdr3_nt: TGTGCCAGCACGTCGGCGGGACAGTTAGCCACTGAAGCTTTCTTT; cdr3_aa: CASTSAGQLATEAFF
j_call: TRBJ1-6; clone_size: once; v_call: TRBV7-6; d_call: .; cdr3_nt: TGTGCCAGCAGCCAATCGGGACATAATAATTCACCCCTCCACTTT; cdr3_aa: CASSQSGHNNSPLHF
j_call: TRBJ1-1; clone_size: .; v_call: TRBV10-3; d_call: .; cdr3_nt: TGTGCCAGCGGACAGAAAGCAGAACTTATGAACACTGAAGCTTTCTTT; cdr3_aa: CASGQKAELMNTEAFF
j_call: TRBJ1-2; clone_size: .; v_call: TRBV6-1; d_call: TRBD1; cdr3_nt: TGTGCCAGCAGTGAATCAGACAGGGACGGCTACACCTTC; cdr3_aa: CASSESDRDGYTF
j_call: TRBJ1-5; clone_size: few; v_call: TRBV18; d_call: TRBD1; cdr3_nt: TGTGCCAGCTCAGGACAGGTGCTCAATCAGCCCCAGCATTTT; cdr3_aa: CASSGQVLNQPQHF
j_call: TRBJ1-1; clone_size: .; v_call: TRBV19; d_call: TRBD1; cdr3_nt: TGTGCCAGTCGCAGGGGGCGGAACACTGAAGCTTTCTTT; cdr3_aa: CASRRGRNTEAFF
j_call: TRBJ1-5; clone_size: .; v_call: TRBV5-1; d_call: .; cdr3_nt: TGCGCCAGCAGCTTGACAGGGAGCGGTCAGCCCCAGCATTTT; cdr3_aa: CASSLTGSGQPQHF
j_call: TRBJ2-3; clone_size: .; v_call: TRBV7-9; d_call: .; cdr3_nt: TGTGCCAGCAGCTTAGCGATGCTAGTCCCAGATACGCAGTATTTT; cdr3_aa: CASSLAMLVPDTQYF
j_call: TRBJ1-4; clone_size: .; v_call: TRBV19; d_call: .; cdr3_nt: TGTGCCAGTACCCACAGGGTAGAAGGTGAAAAACTGTTTTTT; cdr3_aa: CASTHRVEGEKLFF